The clone carrying this TCR beta chain was seen just once. One end of the junction does not line up with germline, which may come from a read error. RNA transcripts provided the source from which TCR beta CDR3 regions were amplified. The study used the HTBI primer set for a first-round RT-PCR of the TCR CDR3. TCRdb ran MiXCR on the multiplex PCR reads and lists one entry per CDR3 protein. The sample contains 93,000 or so distinct CDR3 sequences, 47% of which appear only once. The source of the sample is a study of T cells in Graves' hyperthyroidism and ophthalmopathy. A patient was excluded if there was uncontrolled infection, other autoimmune disease, pregnancy or lactation. PBMCs came from more than 8.5 ml fresh peripheral blood. CDR3 length: 11 residues. Germline values: CDR1 SQVTM, CDR2 ANQGSEA.

The TCR was taken from a man aged 40-49 years with Graves' hyperthyroidism. The rearrangement joins TRBV29-1 to TRBJ2-1; D is possibly TRBD2 (5 bases). Material: blood. The CDR3 region is CSVGIYNEQSF. CDR3 nucleotide sequence: TGCAGCGTCGGGATCTACAATGAGCAGTCCTTC.